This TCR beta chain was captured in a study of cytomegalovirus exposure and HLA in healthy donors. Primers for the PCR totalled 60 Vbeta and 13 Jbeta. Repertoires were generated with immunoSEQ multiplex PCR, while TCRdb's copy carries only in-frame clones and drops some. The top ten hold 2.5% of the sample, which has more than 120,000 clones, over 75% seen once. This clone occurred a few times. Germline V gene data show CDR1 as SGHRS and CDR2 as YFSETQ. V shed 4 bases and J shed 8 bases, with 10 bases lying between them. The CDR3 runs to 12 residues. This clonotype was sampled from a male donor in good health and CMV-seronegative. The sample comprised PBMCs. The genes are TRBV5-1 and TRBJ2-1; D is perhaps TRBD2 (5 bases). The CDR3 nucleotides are TGCGCCAGCAGCGATAGCGACTATGAGCAGTTCTTC. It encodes CASSDSDYEQFF.